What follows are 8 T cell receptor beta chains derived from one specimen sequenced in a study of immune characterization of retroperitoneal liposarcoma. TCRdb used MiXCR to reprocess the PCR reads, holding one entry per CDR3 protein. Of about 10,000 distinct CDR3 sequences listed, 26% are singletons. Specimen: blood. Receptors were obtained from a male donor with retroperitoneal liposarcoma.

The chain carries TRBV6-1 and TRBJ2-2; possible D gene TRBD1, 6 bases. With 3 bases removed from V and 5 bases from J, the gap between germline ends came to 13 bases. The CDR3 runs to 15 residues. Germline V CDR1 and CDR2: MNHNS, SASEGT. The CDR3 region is CASSDQGIPTGELFF. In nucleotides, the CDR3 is TGTGCCAGCAGTGACCAGGGGATCCCGACCGGGGAGCTGTTTTTT.

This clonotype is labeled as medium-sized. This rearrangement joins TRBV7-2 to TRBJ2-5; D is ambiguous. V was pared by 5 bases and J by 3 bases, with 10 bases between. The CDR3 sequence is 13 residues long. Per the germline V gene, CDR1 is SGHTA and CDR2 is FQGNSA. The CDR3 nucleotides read TGTGCCAGCAGCCTAGTAGTGAAAGAGACCCAGTACTTC. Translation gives CASSLVVKETQYF.

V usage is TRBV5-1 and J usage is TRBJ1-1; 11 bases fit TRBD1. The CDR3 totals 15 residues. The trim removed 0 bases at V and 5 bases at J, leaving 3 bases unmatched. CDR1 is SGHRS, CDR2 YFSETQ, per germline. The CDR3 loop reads CASSLGTGGKTEAFF. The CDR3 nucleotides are TGCGCCAGCAGCTTGGGGACAGGGGGCAAGACTGAAGCTTTCTTT.

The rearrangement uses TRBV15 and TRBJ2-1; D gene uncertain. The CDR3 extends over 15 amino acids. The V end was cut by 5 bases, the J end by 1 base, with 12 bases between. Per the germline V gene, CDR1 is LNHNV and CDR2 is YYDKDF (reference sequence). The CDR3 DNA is TGTGCCACCAGCCCCGGTGGCTTTTCCTACAATGAGCAGTTCTTC. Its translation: CATSPGGFSYNEQFF.

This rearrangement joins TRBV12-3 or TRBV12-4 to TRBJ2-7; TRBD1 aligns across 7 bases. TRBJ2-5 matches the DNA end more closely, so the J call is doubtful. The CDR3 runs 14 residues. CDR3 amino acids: CASSRDRAQETQYF. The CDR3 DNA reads TGTGCCAGCAGCCGTGACAGGGCCCAGGAGACCCAGTACTTC.

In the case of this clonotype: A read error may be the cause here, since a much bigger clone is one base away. The CDR3 here is CASSSRQGDNSPLHF. The CDR3 DNA sequence: TGCGCCAGCAGCTCAAGACAGGGTGACAATTCACCCCTCCACTTT. The chain carries TRBV4-3 and TRBJ1-6, with 7 bases aligning to TRBD1. This CDR3 comprises 15 residues. The V segment lost 5 bases and the J segment 7 bases; nucleotides outside the gene matches: 8. Germline assignment: CDR1 LGHNA and CDR2 YSLEER.

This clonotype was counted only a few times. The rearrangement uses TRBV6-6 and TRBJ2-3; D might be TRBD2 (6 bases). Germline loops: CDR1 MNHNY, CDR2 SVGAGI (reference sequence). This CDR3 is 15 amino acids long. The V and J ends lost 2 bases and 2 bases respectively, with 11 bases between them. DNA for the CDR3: TGTGCCAGCAGTTACCGGGGAGGACTCACAGATACGCAGTATTTT. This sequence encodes CASSYRGGLTDTQYF.

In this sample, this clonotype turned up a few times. The DNA for the CDR3 is TGTGCCAGCAGTTACTCTATCAGTAGCGGAGGCGATGAGCAGTTCTTC. Translated, it gives CASSYSISSGGDEQFF. The rearrangement joins TRBV6-6 to TRBJ2-1, with D perhaps TRBD2 (6 bases). The CDR3 extends over 16 amino acids. CDR1 is MNHNY, CDR2 SVGAGI, per germline (reference sequence). The V and J ends lost 0 bases and 8 bases respectively, with 17 bases between them.